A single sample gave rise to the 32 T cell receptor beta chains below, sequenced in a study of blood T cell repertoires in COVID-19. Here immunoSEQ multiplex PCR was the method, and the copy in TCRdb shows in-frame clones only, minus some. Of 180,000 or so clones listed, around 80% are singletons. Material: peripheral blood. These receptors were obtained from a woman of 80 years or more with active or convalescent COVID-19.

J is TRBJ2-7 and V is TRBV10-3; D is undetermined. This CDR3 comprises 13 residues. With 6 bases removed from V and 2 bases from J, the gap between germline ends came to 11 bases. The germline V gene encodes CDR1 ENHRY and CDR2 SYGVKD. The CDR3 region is CAIRGDKTYEQYF. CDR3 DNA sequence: TGTGCCATCAGGGGCGACAAAACCTACGAGCAGTACTTC.

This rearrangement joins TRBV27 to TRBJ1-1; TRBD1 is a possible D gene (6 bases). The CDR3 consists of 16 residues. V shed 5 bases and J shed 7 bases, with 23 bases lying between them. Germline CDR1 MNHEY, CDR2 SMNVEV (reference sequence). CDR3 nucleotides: TGTGCCAGCAGTAAGACGACAGGTGGGGTTTGGGTTGAAGCTTTCTTT. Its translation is CASSKTTGGVWVEAFF.

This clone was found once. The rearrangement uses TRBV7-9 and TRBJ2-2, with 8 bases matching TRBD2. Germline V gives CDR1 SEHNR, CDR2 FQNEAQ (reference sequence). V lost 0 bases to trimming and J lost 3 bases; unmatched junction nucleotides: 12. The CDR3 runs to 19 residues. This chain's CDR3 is CASSLAPGLAGKYTGELFF. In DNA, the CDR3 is TGTGCCAGCAGCTTAGCGCCCGGCTTAGCGGGGAAATACACCGGGGAGCTGTTTTTT. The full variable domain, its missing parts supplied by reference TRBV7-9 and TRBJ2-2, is DTGVSQNPRHKITKRGQNVTFRCDPISEHNRLYWYRQTLGQGPEFLTYFQNEAQLEKSRLLSDRFSAERPKGSFSTLEIQRTEQGDSAMYLCASSLAPGLAGKYTGELFFGEGSRLTVL.

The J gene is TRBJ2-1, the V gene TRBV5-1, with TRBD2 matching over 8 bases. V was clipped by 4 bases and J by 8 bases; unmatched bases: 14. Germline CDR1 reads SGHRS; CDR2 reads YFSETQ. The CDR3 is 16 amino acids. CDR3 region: CASSPTERGSFDEQFF. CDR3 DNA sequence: TGCGCCAGCAGCCCAACGGAGCGGGGGAGTTTCGATGAGCAGTTCTTC.

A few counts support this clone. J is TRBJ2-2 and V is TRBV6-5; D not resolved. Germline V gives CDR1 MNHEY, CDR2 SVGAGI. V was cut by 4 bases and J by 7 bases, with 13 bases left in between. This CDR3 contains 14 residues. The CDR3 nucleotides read TGTGCCAGCAGTTCAACCTTAACGCGCGGGGAGCTGTTTTTT. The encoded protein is CASSSTLTRGELFF.

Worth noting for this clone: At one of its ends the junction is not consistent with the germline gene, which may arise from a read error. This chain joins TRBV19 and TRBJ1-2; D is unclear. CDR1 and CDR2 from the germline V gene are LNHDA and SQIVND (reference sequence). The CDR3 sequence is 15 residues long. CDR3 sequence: CASSIKPSTKYGYTF. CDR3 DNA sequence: TGTGCCAGTAGTATAAAGCCATCAACTAAATATGGCTACACCTTC.

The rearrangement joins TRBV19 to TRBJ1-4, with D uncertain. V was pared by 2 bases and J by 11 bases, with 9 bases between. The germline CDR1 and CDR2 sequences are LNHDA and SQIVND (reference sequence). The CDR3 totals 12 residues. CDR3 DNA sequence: TGTGCCAGTAGTATAATGGAGGGCAAACTGTTTTTT. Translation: CASSIMEGKLFF.

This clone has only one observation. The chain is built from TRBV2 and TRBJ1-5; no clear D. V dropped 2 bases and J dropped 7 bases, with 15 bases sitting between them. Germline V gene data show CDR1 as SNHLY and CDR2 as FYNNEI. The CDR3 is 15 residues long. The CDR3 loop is CASSEMSGVNQPQHF. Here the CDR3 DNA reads TGTGCCAGCAGTGAAATGAGCGGGGTAAACCAGCCCCAGCATTTT.

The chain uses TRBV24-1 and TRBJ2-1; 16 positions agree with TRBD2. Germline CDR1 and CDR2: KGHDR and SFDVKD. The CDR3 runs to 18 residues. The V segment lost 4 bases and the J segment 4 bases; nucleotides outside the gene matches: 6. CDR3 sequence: CATSESGTSGGGYNEQFF. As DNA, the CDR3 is TGTGCCACCAGTGAATCCGGGACTAGCGGGGGGGGATACAATGAGCAGTTCTTC.

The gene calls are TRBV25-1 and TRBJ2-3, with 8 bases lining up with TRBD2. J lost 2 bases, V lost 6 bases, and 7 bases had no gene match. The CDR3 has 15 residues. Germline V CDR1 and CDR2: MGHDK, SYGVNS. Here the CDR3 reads CASSPSGGVTDTQYF. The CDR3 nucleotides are TGTGCCAGCAGCCCCTCCGGGGGGGTCACAGATACGCAGTATTTT.

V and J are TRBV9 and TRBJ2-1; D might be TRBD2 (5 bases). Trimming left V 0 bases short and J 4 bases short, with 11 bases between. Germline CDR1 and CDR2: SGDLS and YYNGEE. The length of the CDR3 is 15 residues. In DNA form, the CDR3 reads TGTGCCAGCAGCGTAGCACCCACTAGATACAATGAGCAGTTCTTC. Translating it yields CASSVAPTRYNEQFF.

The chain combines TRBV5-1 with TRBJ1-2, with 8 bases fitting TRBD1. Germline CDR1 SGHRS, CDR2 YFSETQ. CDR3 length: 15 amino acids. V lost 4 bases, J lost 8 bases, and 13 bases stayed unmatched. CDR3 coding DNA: TGCGCCAGCAGCCCCGGACAGGGCGAGGACCTGGGCTACACCTTC. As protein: CASSPGQGEDLGYTF.

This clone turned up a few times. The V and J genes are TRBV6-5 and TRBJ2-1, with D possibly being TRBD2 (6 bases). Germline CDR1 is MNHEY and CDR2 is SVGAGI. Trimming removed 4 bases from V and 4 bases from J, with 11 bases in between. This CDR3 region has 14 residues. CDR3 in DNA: TGTGCCAGCAGTTTGCAGGGACTTTACAATGAGCAGTTCTTC. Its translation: CASSLQGLYNEQFF.

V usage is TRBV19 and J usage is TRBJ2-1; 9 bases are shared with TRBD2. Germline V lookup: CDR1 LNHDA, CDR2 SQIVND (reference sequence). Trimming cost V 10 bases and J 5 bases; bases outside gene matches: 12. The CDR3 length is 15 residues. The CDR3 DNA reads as TGTGCCACCCATGTGCGGGGGGGCCGTCACAATGAGCAGTTCTTC. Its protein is CATHVRGGRHNEQFF.

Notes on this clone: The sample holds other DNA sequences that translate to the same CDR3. CDR3 loop: CASSVTGLAGNTIYF. DNA of the CDR3: TGTGCCAGCAGCGTAACAGGGCTGGCGGGAAACACCATATATTTT. The chain is built from TRBV9 and TRBJ1-3; a possible D gene is TRBD1 (6 bases). V lost 1 base and J 4 bases, leaving 12 bases between the germline ends. The CDR3 has 15 amino acids. Germline CDR1 is SGDLS and CDR2 is YYNGEE.

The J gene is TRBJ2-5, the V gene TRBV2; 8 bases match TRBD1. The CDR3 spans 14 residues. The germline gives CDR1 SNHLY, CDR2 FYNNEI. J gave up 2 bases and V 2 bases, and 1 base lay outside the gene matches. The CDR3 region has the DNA TGTGCCAGCAGTGAACAGGGGGCGCAAGAGACCCAGTACTTC. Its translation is CASSEQGAQETQYF.

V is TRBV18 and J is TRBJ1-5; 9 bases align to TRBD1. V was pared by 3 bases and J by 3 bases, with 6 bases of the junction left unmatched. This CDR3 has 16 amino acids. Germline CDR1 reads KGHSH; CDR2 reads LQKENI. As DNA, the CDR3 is TGTGCCAGCTCACCCGCCGGGACAGGGACCAATCAGCCCCAGCATTTT. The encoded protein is CASSPAGTGTNQPQHF. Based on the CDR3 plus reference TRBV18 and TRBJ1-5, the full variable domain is NAGVMQNPRHLVRRRGQEARLRCSPMKGHSHVYWYRQLPEEGLKFMVYLQKENIIDESGMPKERFSAEFPKEGPSILRIQQVVRGDSAAYFCASSPAGTGTNQPQHFGDGTRLSIL.

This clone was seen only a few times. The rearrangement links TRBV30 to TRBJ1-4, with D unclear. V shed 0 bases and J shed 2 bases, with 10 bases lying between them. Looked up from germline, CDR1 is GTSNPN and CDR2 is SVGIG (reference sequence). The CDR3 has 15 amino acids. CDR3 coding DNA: TGTGCCTGGAGTGTACAGAGGGATACTAATGAAAAACTGTTTTTT. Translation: CAWSVQRDTNEKLFF.

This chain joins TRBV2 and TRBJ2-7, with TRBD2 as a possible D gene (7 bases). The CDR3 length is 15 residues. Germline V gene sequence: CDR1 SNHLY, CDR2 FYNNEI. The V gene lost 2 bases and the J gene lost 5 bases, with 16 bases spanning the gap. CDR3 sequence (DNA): TGTGCCAGCAGTGAATCGGCGGGGGCGGATCACGAGCAGTACTTC. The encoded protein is CASSESAGADHEQYF.

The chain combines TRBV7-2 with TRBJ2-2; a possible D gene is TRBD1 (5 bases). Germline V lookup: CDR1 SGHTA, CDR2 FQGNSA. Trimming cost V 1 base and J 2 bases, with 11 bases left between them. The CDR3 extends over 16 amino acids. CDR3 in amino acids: CASSLVAGINTGELFF. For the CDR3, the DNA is TGTGCCAGCAGCTTAGTGGCAGGGATCAACACCGGGGAGCTGTTTTTT.

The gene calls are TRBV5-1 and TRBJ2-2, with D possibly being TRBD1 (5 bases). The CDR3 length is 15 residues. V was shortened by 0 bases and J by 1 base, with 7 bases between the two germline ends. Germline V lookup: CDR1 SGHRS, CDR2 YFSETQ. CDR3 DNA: TGCGCCAGCAGCTTGGTTACAGGGAACACCGGGGAGCTGTTTTTT. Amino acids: CASSLVTGNTGELFF.

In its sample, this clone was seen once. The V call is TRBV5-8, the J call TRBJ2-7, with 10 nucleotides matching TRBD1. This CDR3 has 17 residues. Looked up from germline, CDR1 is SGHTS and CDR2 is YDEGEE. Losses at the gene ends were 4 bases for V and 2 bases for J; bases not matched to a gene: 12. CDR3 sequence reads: CASSTLPGQGLTYEQYF. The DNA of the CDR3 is TGTGCCAGCAGCACTTTACCGGGACAGGGGTTAACCTACGAGCAGTACTTC.

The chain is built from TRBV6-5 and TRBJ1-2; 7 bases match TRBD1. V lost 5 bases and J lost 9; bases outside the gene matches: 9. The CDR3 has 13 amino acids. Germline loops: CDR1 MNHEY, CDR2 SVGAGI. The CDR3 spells CASSPTGEIRYTF. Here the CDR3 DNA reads TGTGCCAGCAGTCCAACAGGGGAGATTCGCTACACCTTC.

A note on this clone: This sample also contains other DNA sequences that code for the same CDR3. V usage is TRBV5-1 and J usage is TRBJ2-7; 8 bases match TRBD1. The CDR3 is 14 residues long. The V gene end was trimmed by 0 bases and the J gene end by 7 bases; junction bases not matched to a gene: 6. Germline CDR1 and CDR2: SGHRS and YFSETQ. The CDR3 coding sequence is TGCGCCAGCAGCTTGGCCCAGGGGGCTGGAGAGCAGTACTTC. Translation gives CASSLAQGAGEQYF.

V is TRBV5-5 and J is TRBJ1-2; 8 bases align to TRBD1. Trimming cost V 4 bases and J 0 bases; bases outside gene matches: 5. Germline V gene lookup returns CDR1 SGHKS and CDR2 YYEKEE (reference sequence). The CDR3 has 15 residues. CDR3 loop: CASSRTTGANYGYTF. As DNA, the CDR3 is TGTGCCAGCAGCAGAACGACAGGGGCTAACTATGGCTACACCTTC.

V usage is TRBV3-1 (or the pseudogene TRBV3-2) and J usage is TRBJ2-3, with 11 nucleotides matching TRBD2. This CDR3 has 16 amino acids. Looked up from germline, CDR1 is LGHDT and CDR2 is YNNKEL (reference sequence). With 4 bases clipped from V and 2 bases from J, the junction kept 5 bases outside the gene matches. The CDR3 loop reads CASSLSSGGHTDTQYF. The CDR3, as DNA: TGTGCCAGCAGCCTTTCTAGCGGGGGGCACACAGATACGCAGTATTTT.

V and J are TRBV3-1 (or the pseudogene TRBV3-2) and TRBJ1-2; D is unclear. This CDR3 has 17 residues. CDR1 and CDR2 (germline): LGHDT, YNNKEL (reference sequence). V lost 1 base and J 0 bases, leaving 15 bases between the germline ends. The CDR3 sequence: CASSQAYLDGSNYGYTF. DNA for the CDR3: TGTGCCAGCAGCCAAGCTTATTTAGACGGGTCTAACTATGGCTACACCTTC.

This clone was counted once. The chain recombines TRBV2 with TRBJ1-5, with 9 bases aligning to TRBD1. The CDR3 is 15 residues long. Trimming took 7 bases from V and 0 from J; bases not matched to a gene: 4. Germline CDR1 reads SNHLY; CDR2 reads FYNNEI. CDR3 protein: CASKGTGYSNQPQHF. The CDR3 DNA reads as TGTGCCAGCAAAGGGACAGGGTATAGCAATCAGCCCCAGCATTTT. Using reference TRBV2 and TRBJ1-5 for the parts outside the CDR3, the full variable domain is EPEVTQTPSHQVTQMGQEVILRCVPISNHLYFYWYRQILGQKVEFLVSFYNNEISEKSEIFDDQFSVERPDGSNFTLKIRSTKLEDSAMYFCASKGTGYSNQPQHFGDGTRLSIL.

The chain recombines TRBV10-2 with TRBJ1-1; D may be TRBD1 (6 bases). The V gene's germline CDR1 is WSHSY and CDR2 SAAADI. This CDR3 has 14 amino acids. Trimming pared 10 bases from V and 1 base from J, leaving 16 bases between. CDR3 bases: TGCGCCACCCGGGCCGGCAGGGGGAACACTGAAGCTTTCTTT. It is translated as CATRAGRGNTEAFF.

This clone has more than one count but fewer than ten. This CDR3 reads CASSTQGSGANVLTF. Here the CDR3 DNA reads TGTGCCAGTAGTACACAGGGCTCTGGGGCCAACGTCCTGACTTTC. The genes are TRBV19 and TRBJ2-6, with D perhaps TRBD1 (6 bases). The V gene's germline CDR1 is LNHDA and CDR2 SQIVND (reference sequence). V was trimmed by 4 bases and J by 0 bases, leaving 7 bases between them. There are 15 residues in the CDR3.

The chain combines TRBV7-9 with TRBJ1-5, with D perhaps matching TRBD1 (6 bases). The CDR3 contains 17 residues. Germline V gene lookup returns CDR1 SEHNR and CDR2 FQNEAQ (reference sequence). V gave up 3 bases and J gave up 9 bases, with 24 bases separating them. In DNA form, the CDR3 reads TGTGCCAGCAGCTTGGGGGCGTTCCACGGGGTATGGGCGCCCCAGCATTTT. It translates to CASSLGAFHGVWAPQHF.

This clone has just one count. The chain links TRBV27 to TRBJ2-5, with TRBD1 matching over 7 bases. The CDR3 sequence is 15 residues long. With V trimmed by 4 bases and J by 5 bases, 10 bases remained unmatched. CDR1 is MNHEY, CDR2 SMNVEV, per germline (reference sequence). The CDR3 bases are TGTGCCAGCAGTTCCTCAAGACAGGGTGGTGAGACCCAGTACTTC. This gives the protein CASSSSRQGGETQYF.